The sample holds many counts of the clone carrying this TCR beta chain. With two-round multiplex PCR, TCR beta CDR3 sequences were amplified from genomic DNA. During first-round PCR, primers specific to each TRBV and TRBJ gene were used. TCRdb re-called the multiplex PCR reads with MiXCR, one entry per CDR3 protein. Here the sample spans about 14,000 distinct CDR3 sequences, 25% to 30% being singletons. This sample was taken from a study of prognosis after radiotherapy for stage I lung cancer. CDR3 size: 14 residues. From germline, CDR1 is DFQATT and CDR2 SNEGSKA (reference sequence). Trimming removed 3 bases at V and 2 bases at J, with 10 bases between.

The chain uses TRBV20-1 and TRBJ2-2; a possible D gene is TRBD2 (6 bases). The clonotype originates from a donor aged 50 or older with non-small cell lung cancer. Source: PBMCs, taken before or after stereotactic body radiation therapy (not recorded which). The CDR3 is CSARAGSNTGELFF. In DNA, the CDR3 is TGCAGTGCTAGGGCCGGGAGTAACACCGGGGAGCTGTTTTTT.